This T cell receptor (beta chain) was observed in a study of blood T cell repertoires in COVID-19. Study overall: Sources were T cells, B-cell-depleted T cells, or PBMCs; the material itself was cDNA or gDNA.

Under the authors' procedure: Nucleated cell counts were estimated from reference gene primer amplification. The data were produced by immunoSEQ multiplex PCR, yet TCRdb's version contains in-frame clones alone and is incomplete. That table is the source of V, J and clone size, and D and trimming were worked out from the DNA. This table holds about 180,000 clones, around 90% found once. Which cohort a participant joined came from the clinical history participants gave. Donors in Cohort 3 who had recovered were those with two negative PCRs, healthcare professional clearance, or resolution of their symptoms. Looked up from germline, CDR1 is MDHEN and CDR2 is SYDVKM. The CDR3 runs to 12 residues. The V and J ends lost 7 bases and 8 bases respectively, with 14 bases between them.

The V and J genes are TRBV28 and TRBJ1-2, with a tentative D call TRBD1 (6 bases). The sequence came from a woman in her late teens or twenties who had recovered from COVID-19. The sample was PBMCs or T cells enriched from blood (not recorded which). The CDR3 here is CASTRDRLGYTF. CDR3 sequence (DNA): TGTGCCAGCACGCGTGACAGGCTAGGCTACACCTTC.